The 11 T cell receptor beta chains reported below all come from one sample, sequenced in a study of blood T cells in healthy people across ages. PCR was performed a second time for about 7 to 11 cycles using a sample-barcoded 5' primer and a J-beta primer mix. TCRdb reanalysed the 5' RACE reads using MiXCR and keeps one entry per CDR3 protein. The sample holds over 1,500,000 distinct CDR3 sequences, 49% seen once. The sample comprised blood. Source of these receptors: a woman between 40 and 55 years old in good health.

This clonotype was counted only a few times. The chain employs TRBV27 and TRBJ2-7; 9 nucleotides line up with TRBD1. Germline CDR1 and CDR2: MNHEY and SMNVEV (reference sequence). CDR3 length equals 15 residues. V dropped 5 bases and J dropped 2; count of bases not matched to a gene: 7. The CDR3 bases are TGTGCCAGCAGTACCCGGGACAGGGCTACCTACGAGCAGTACTTC. This gives the protein CASSTRDRATYEQYF.

V usage is TRBV5-1 and J usage is TRBJ1-2; TRBD1 agrees at 11 bases. Germline values: CDR1 SGHRS, CDR2 YFSETQ. The ends lost 4 bases at V and 5 bases at J; junction bases unmatched: 10. The CDR3 sequence is 16 residues long. The DNA for the CDR3 is TGCGCCAGCAGCCCCCGATCTGGACAGGGGGCGTATGGCTACACCTTC. Protein sequence: CASSPRSGQGAYGYTF.

The chain has TRBV20-1 and TRBJ2-7; 9 nucleotides match TRBD1. Looked up from germline, CDR1 is DFQATT and CDR2 is SNEGSKA (reference sequence). The V segment lost 0 bases and the J segment 3 bases; nucleotides outside the gene matches: 9. The CDR3 contains 16 residues. As DNA, the CDR3 is TGCAGTGCTAGAGATCGAAGGACAGGGGTCATCTACGAGCAGTACTTC. The encoded protein is CSARDRRTGVIYEQYF.

The chain has TRBV5-6 and TRBJ2-3; D is uncertain. Germline V gives CDR1 SGHDT, CDR2 YYEEEE. V lost 0 bases and J 4 bases, leaving 9 bases between the germline ends. CDR3 length: 14 residues. This CDR3 is CASSLAQAADTQYF. CDR3 nucleotides: TGTGCCAGCAGCTTGGCGCAGGCCGCAGATACGCAGTATTTT.

The chain links TRBV4-3 to TRBJ2-5; a possible D gene is TRBD1 (5 bases). The DNA end lines up better with TRBJ1-2; the J call may be wrong. Germline loops: CDR1 LGHNA, CDR2 YSLEER. The CDR3 is made up of 14 amino acids. The CDR3 sequence is CASSQVEGTEGYTF. The CDR3 coding sequence is TGCGCCAGCAGCCAAGTCGAGGGGACGGAAGGCTACACCTTC.

This clonotype was seen only a few times. The J gene is TRBJ2-5, the V gene TRBV2; D ambiguous. V was clipped by 7 bases and J by 2 bases, with 14 bases between them. Germline V gene sequence: CDR1 SNHLY, CDR2 FYNNEI. There are 14 residues in the CDR3. The CDR3 protein is CASKSTHLQETQYF. The CDR3 DNA reads as TGTGCCAGCAAGAGTACACATCTGCAAGAGACCCAGTACTTC.

The CDR3: CASTGEGTEQYF. CDR3 DNA: TGTGCCAGCACGGGTGAAGGGACCGAGCAGTACTTC. The J gene is TRBJ2-5, the V gene TRBV7-9, with D possibly called TRBD1 or TRBD2 (5 bases each). Gene TRBJ2-7 matches the end of the DNA better, so the J call may be wrong. Germline loops: CDR1 SEHNR, CDR2 FQNEAQ (reference sequence). This CDR3 region has 12 residues.

The chain combines TRBV5-1 with TRBJ1-3; TRBD1 aligns across 7 bases. CDR1 and CDR2 (germline): SGHRS, YFSETQ. The CDR3 extends over 16 amino acids. The V segment lost 2 bases and the J segment 2 bases; nucleotides outside the gene matches: 7. For the CDR3, the DNA is TGCGCCAGCAGCTTAAACCCGACAGGGCCTGGAAACACCATATATTTT. Translated, it gives CASSLNPTGPGNTIYF.

This chain uses TRBV27 with TRBJ2-5, with 9 nucleotides matching TRBD1. Germline V gene sequence: CDR1 MNHEY, CDR2 SMNVEV (reference sequence). This CDR3 is 15 amino acids long. The trim removed 6 bases at V and 2 bases at J, leaving 7 bases unmatched. The CDR3 loop reads CASRLDRGVQETQYF. DNA of the CDR3: TGTGCCAGCAGACTGGACAGGGGAGTTCAAGAGACCCAGTACTTC.

The rearrangement links TRBV4-1 to TRBJ2-5; perhaps TRBD1 as D (6 bases). Germline V gives CDR1 MGHRA, CDR2 YSYEKL. The CDR3 loop spans 15 amino acids. V lost 4 bases and J lost 5, with 17 bases in between. CDR3 nucleotide sequence: TGCGCCAGCAGCCGAACAGAGGGACACTCGGAGACCCAGTACTTC. Residues: CASSRTEGHSETQYF.

A remark on this clonotype: At one of its ends the junction is not consistent with the germline gene, which may arise from a read error. The V and J genes are TRBV29-1 and TRBJ2-6; perhaps D is TRBD1 or TRBD2 (5 bases each). The CDR3 covers 17 residues. CDR1 and CDR2 from the germline V gene are SQVTM and ANQGSEA. The CDR3 region is CSVDIGRDHSGADVLTF. CDR3 bases: TGCAGCGTTGACATCGGCAGGGACCACTCTGGGGCCGACGTCCTGACTTTC.